This T cell receptor beta chain was documented in a study of T cells in Graves' hyperthyroidism and ophthalmopathy. Study information: The initial diagnosis was the point when peripheral blood was collected, ahead of any treatment.

Of note for this clonotype: Its target is unknown.

Hyperthyroidism in the patients, aged 18 to 65, was newly diagnosed and under 2 months in duration. First hyperthyroidism diagnosis is when the blood sample was obtained, before any ophthalmopathy symptoms. This CDR3 is built from 16 residues. The ends were cut back, 5 bases at V and 3 bases at J, with 18 bases in the middle. Germline V gene data show CDR1 as MNHNS and CDR2 as SASEGT. It was RNA transcripts that yielded the amplified TCR beta CDR3 regions. HTBI primers were employed in a first-round RT-PCR of the TCR CDR3. TCRdb redid the calling of the multiplex PCR reads with MiXCR, one entry per CDR3 protein. In the table there are 250,000 to 300,000 distinct CDR3 sequences, 10% to 15% of which are singletons. Study-level points and caveats: Blood held most thyroid clonotypes expanded above 0.001 frequency.

The sequence derives from a woman aged 25 to 39 with Graves' hyperthyroidism that later progressed to Graves' ophthalmopathy. Sequenced: blood. The rearrangement uses TRBV6-1 and TRBJ2-3; D gene uncertain. CDR3 loop: CASSSLIALGTDTQYF. The DNA of the CDR3 is TGTGCCAGCAGTTCCCTGATCGCCCTAGGGACAGATACGCAGTATTTT.